The 30 T cell receptor beta chains in this list originate from one sample, sequenced in a study of blood T cell repertoires in COVID-19. Clones were sequenced by immunoSEQ multiplex PCR, and TCRdb holds only the in-frame ones, with some missing. This table has under 70,000 clones, around four fifths appearing once. Input material: peripheral blood. The receptors shown here come from a woman aged 80 or over with active or convalescent COVID-19.

The chain recombines TRBV19 with TRBJ2-2; 7 bases align to TRBD1. The CDR3 sequence is 13 residues long. CDR1 is LNHDA, CDR2 SQIVND, per germline (reference sequence). V lost 6 bases and J lost 5; bases outside the gene matches: 3. Here the CDR3 DNA reads TGTGCCAGTAGGAAACAGGGGACCGGGGAGCTGTTTTTT. This gives the protein CASRKQGTGELFF.

The rearrangement joins TRBV10-3 to TRBJ2-5, with TRBD1 as a possible D gene (6 bases). The length of the CDR3 is 14 residues. CDR1 is ENHRY, CDR2 SYGVKD, per germline. Trimming cost V 5 bases and J 7 bases, with 17 bases left between them. The CDR3 nucleotides read TGTGCCATCAGTAGGACAGAGGTTGAAGGGACCCAGTACTTC. This sequence encodes CAISRTEVEGTQYF.

This sequence joins TRBV6-5 and TRBJ1-2; 7 bases align to TRBD1. This CDR3 contains 12 residues. J lost 8 bases, V lost 7 bases, and 7 bases had no gene match. The germline V gene has CDR1 MNHEY and CDR2 SVGAGI. The CDR3 sequence is CASTDRVRGYTF. The CDR3 DNA follows: TGTGCCAGCACCGACAGGGTAAGAGGCTACACCTTC.

The chain is built from TRBV10-3 and TRBJ2-3; 9 bases fit TRBD1. V was clipped by 2 bases and J by 4 bases; unmatched bases: 1. The CDR3 covers 14 residues. Germline CDR1 and CDR2: ENHRY and SYGVKD. The CDR3 reads CAISETGGADTQYF. CDR3 nucleotides: TGTGCCATCAGTGAGACAGGGGGCGCAGATACGCAGTATTTT.

The V gene is TRBV11-3, the J gene TRBJ1-1, with 7 positions matching TRBD1. V lost 0 bases to trimming and J lost 0 bases; unmatched junction nucleotides: 13. The germline V gene has CDR1 SGHNT and CDR2 YENEEA. This CDR3 spans 19 amino acids. The CDR3 region is CASSLEVQGVIGMNTEAFF. CDR3 nucleotide sequence: TGTGCCAGCAGCTTAGAGGTTCAGGGGGTTATCGGGATGAACACTGAAGCTTTCTTT.

J is TRBJ2-3 and V is TRBV5-1; 11 bases fit TRBD2. This CDR3 has 16 residues. V trimming: 3 bases; J trimming: 1 base; junction bases outside the gene matches: 4. From germline, CDR1 is SGHRS and CDR2 YFSETQ. In DNA form, the CDR3 reads TGCGCCAGCAGCTCGGGACTAGCGGACGGCACAGATACGCAGTATTTT. Its translation is CASSSGLADGTDTQYF. Together with reference TRBV5-1 and TRBJ2-3, the CDR3 gives the full variable domain: KAGVTQTPRYLIKTRGQQVTLSCSPISGHRSVSWYQQTPGQGLQFLFEYFSETQRNKGNFPGRFSGRQFSNSRSEMNVSTLELGDSALYLCASSSGLADGTDTQYFGPGTRLTVL.

The rearrangement uses TRBV4-1 and TRBJ1-2; 7 positions match TRBD1. Trimming took 3 bases from V and 1 from J; bases not matched to a gene: 14. CDR3 length: 18 amino acids. From germline, CDR1 is MGHRA and CDR2 YSYEKL. CDR3 DNA sequence: TGCGCCAGCAGCCATCCGCACTTCAGGACAGGTTTTAACTATGGCTACACCTTC. Its translation: CASSHPHFRTGFNYGYTF.

This clone was recorded a few times. The chain uses TRBV5-5 and TRBJ1-1, with D possibly being TRBD1 (6 bases). Germline V gives CDR1 SGHKS, CDR2 YYEKEE (reference sequence). Trimming stripped 4 bases from V and 0 bases from J, with 13 bases between. The CDR3 sequence is 15 residues long. The CDR3 is CASSPVGGLNTEAFF. Written as DNA, the CDR3 is TGTGCCAGCAGCCCGGTCGGGGGGCTGAACACTGAAGCTTTCTTT.

The chain is built from TRBV3-1 (or the pseudogene TRBV3-2) and TRBJ1-2, with D perhaps TRBD1 (6 bases). This CDR3 is built from 14 residues. V shed 3 bases and J shed 3 bases, with 11 bases lying between them. The germline V gene encodes CDR1 LGHDT and CDR2 YNNKEL (reference sequence). The chain's CDR3 is CASSHPGGHYGYTF. CDR3 sequence (DNA): TGTGCCAGCAGCCATCCCGGGGGGCACTATGGCTACACCTTC.

The chain carries TRBV6-5 and TRBJ1-3; D call uncertain. Germline assignment: CDR1 MNHEY and CDR2 SVGAGI. The CDR3 is 14 amino acids. Trimming cost V 6 bases and J 2 bases, with 11 bases left between them. DNA of the CDR3: TGTGCCAGCAGAAGCTGGGAGGCTGGAAACACCATATATTTT. The encoded protein is CASRSWEAGNTIYF.

The V and J genes are TRBV4-2 and TRBJ2-1; 7 bases align to TRBD1. V was clipped by 1 base and J by 7 bases; unmatched bases: 7. Looked up from germline, CDR1 is LGHNA and CDR2 is YNFKEQ. This CDR3 is built from 15 residues. This CDR3 reads CASSQVGQSTNEQFF. The CDR3 bases are TGTGCCAGCAGCCAAGTGGGACAGTCAACAAATGAGCAGTTCTTC.

The gene calls are TRBV29-1 and TRBJ1-2, with 9 bases fitting TRBD1. Germline-derived CDR1 and CDR2 are SQVTM and ANQGSEA. This CDR3 is 14 amino acids long. With V trimmed by 2 bases and J by 7 bases, 8 bases remained unmatched. The CDR3 nucleotides are TGCAGCGTTGAACGGGACAGGGCGTCAAGTGGCTACACCTTC. Protein product: CSVERDRASSGYTF.

The CDR3 nucleotides read TGTGCCAGCAGCCCGGGGACAGGGGGAGTCTTGAACACTGAAGCTTTCTTT. Encoded protein: CASSPGTGGVLNTEAFF. The genes are TRBV7-9 and TRBJ1-1, with 11 bases that match TRBD1. This CDR3 comprises 17 residues. Germline values: CDR1 SEHNR, CDR2 FQNEAQ (reference sequence). With V trimmed by 5 bases and J by 0 bases, 8 bases remained unmatched.

The chain recombines TRBV12-5 with TRBJ1-5; 8 bases agree with TRBD1. Germline CDR1 reads LGHNT; CDR2 reads FRNRAP. The length of the CDR3 is 16 residues. With 1 base clipped from V and 4 bases from J, the junction kept 6 bases outside the gene matches. As DNA, the CDR3 is TGTGCTAGTGGTTTGGATAAGGACAGGGTTAATCAGCCCCAGCATTTT. It codes for CASGLDKDRVNQPQHF.

The chain combines TRBV12-3 or TRBV12-4 with TRBJ1-4, with D perhaps matching TRBD1 (6 bases). The CDR3 length is 13 residues. Deletions cut 5 bases from V and 7 bases from J, with 11 bases between. The CDR3 protein is CASSPRGSEKLFF. CDR3 nucleotide sequence: TGTGCCAGCAGTCCCAGGGGTAGTGAAAAACTGTTTTTT.

The J gene is TRBJ1-2, the V gene TRBV4-1; possibly TRBD1 for D (5 bases). CDR1 MGHRA and CDR2 YSYEKL come from the germline V gene. V was clipped by 6 bases and J by 3 bases, with 23 bases between them. There are 17 residues in the CDR3. In DNA form, the CDR3 reads TGCGCCAGCAGGCAATGGGAGTTGGAGGGACTAGACTATGGCTACACCTTC. Its translation: CASRQWELEGLDYGYTF.

This clone was counted a few times. The genes are TRBV29-1 and TRBJ2-6; D is unclear. The CDR3 contains 16 residues. V was clipped by 2 bases and J by 0 bases, with 11 bases between them. CDR1 and CDR2 from the germline V gene are SQVTM and ANQGSEA. The DNA of the CDR3 is TGCAGCGTTGAAACAGACCTAAACTCTGGGGCCAACGTCCTGACTTTC. This translates into CSVETDLNSGANVLTF.

The chain employs TRBV5-1 and TRBJ1-1; a weak D match, TRBD1 (5 bases). Trimming left V 5 bases short and J 5 bases short, with 13 bases between. The CDR3 is made up of 13 amino acids. CDR1 is SGHRS and CDR2 is YFSETQ in the germline V gene. CDR3: CASRGREGTEAFF. CDR3 coding DNA: TGCGCCAGCAGGGGCAGGGAGGGGACTGAAGCTTTCTTT.

The gene calls are TRBV21-1 and TRBJ1-1; no DNA check was done on the table's D call, TRBD1. TRBV21-1 has pseudogene status. The CDR3 sequence is 13 residues long. As DNA, the CDR3 is TGTGCCAGCAGCAAGCGACAGGGAACTGAAGCTTTCTTT. It translates to CASSKRQGTEAFF.

V gene TRBV7-2 combines with J gene TRBJ1-2; D perhaps matches TRBD1 (5 bases). CDR1 and CDR2 from the germline V gene are SGHTA and FQGNSA. Deletions cut 5 bases from V and 4 bases from J, with 17 bases between. CDR3 length equals 15 residues. CDR3 nucleotide sequence: TGTGCCAGCAGCCCCGGGGCGGGGTCGGGCTATGGCTACACCTTC. Translating it yields CASSPGAGSGYGYTF.

This chain links TRBV29-1 with TRBJ2-3, with D perhaps matching TRBD1 (6 bases). V lost 7 bases and J lost 1, with 18 bases in between. The CDR3 extends over 15 amino acids. Germline CDR1 reads SQVTM; CDR2 reads ANQGSEA. CDR3 sequence (DNA): TGCAGCGGGGGTCCCCGCCGACAGGGCACAGATACGCAGTATTTT. Protein product: CSGGPRRQGTDTQYF.

The V call is TRBV5-5, the J call TRBJ1-2, with TRBD1 identical over 7 bases. CDR1 is SGHKS and CDR2 is YYEKEE in the germline V gene (reference sequence). This CDR3 has 14 residues. V was pared by 0 bases and J by 9 bases, with 8 bases of the junction left unmatched. CDR3 loop: CASSLATGVLSYTF. As DNA, the CDR3 is TGTGCCAGCAGCTTGGCTACAGGGGTTCTCAGCTACACCTTC.

The V call is TRBV15, the J call TRBJ1-4, with 9 positions matching TRBD1. The V segment lost 3 bases and the J segment 8 bases; nucleotides outside the gene matches: 7. The CDR3 contains 15 residues. Germline CDR1 reads LNHNV; CDR2 reads YYDKDF (reference sequence). The CDR3 sequence is CATSRIQGAGEKLFF. The DNA of the CDR3 is TGTGCCACCAGCAGGATACAGGGGGCGGGCGAAAAACTGTTTTTT.

This chain uses TRBV9 with TRBJ2-3, with 9 bases fitting TRBD1. This CDR3 has 16 residues. V lost 4 bases and J lost 1; bases outside the gene matches: 7. The V gene's germline CDR1 is SGDLS and CDR2 YYNGEE. CDR3 sequence: CASSPRQGEGTDTQYF. The CDR3, as DNA: TGTGCCAGCAGCCCTCGACAGGGGGAGGGCACAGATACGCAGTATTTT.

The genes are TRBV2 and TRBJ1-4, with 8 bases that match TRBD1. Germline V gene lookup returns CDR1 SNHLY and CDR2 FYNNEI. The V gene end was trimmed by 6 bases and the J gene end by 5 bases; junction bases not matched to a gene: 5. This CDR3 has 14 residues. CDR3: CASRQDRANEKLFF. CDR3 DNA: TGTGCCAGCAGACAGGACAGGGCAAATGAAAAACTGTTTTTT.

The chain links TRBV11-2 to TRBJ2-7; 8 bases are shared with TRBD2. The V gene's germline CDR1 is SGHAT and CDR2 FQNNGV. With V trimmed by 5 bases and J by 7 bases, 16 bases remained unmatched. This CDR3 region has 16 residues. The CDR3 loop is CASSLPGGASTREQYF. CDR3 DNA: TGTGCCAGCAGCCTCCCGGGGGGGGCCAGCACTAGAGAGCAGTACTTC.

The V and J genes are TRBV5-4 and TRBJ2-3; D not certain. Germline loops: CDR1 SGHNT, CDR2 YYREEE (reference sequence). V shed 0 bases and J shed 2 bases, with 7 bases lying between them. The CDR3 has 14 residues. DNA of the CDR3: TGTGCCAGCAGCTTGGGGGCTAACACAGATACGCAGTATTTT. The encoded protein is CASSLGANTDTQYF.

The chain employs TRBV7-9 and TRBJ1-1; the D gene is possibly TRBD1 (5 bases). The germline V gene has CDR1 SEHNR and CDR2 FQNEAQ (reference sequence). The CDR3 spans 15 residues. Trimming pared 2 bases from V and 4 bases from J, leaving 14 bases between. DNA for the CDR3: TGTGCCAGCAGCTTAATGGGCAGGGTTGGCACTGAAGCTTTCTTT. It yields the protein CASSLMGRVGTEAFF.

The chain couples TRBV5-5 to TRBJ1-4; 9 nucleotides line up with TRBD1. The ends lost 5 bases at V and 8 bases at J; junction bases unmatched: 7. Germline CDR1 SGHKS, CDR2 YYEKEE (reference sequence). The CDR3 has 14 amino acids. In DNA, the CDR3 is TGTGCCAGCAGGAACACAGGGGGCGGCGAAAAACTGTTTTTT. Protein product: CASRNTGGGEKLFF.

The rearrangement joins TRBV24-1 to TRBJ2-3; 7 bases map to TRBD1. With V trimmed by 11 bases and J by 2 bases, 15 bases remained unmatched. This CDR3 is built from 16 residues. Germline V lookup: CDR1 KGHDR, CDR2 SFDVKD. This CDR3 is CANSDRLKILTDTQYF. DNA of the CDR3: TGTGCCAATTCGGACAGGTTGAAAATCCTCACAGATACGCAGTATTTT.